Presented here are 26 T cell receptor beta chains from one specimen sequenced in a study of human T cells and chemical hapten exposure. Time point given: patch test 2, 6 weeks after DPC sensitization. Stated treatment: therapeutic diphenylcyclopropenone sensitization with weekly scalp DPC. TCRdb reprocessed the RACE reads with MiXCR, giving one entry per CDR3 protein. The sample lists about 350,000 distinct CDR3 sequences, more than 5% occurring once. Sequences were derived from whole blood, sampled in connection with sensitization to the hapten diphenylcyclopropenone (DPC). These receptors originate from a woman between 18 and 30 years old with alopecia areata. Some clones in this sample may be carry-over from other donors' samples.

The chain recombines TRBV7-8 with TRBJ1-2; D might be TRBD1 (5 bases). The CDR3 contains 16 residues. Germline CDR1 and CDR2: SGHVS and FQNEAQ. Trimming left V 1 base short and J 0 bases short, with 12 bases between. The CDR3 coding sequence is TGTGCCAGCAGCTTAGGACACGGACATACTAACTATGGCTACACCTTC. It codes for CASSLGHGHTNYGYTF.

This clonotype was recorded a few times. The gene calls are TRBV7-2 and TRBJ1-5; no clear D gene. CDR1 and CDR2 from the germline V gene are SGHTA and FQGNSA. V shed 1 base and J shed 1 base, with 8 bases lying between them. The CDR3 covers 15 residues. CDR3 amino acids: CASSLEVGSNQPQHF. The CDR3, as DNA: TGTGCCAGCAGCTTAGAGGTTGGCAGCAATCAGCCCCAGCATTTT.

Of note for this clonotype: One base away lies a much larger clone, so this may be a sequencing read error. The chain recombines TRBV5-6 with TRBJ1-5; D gene uncertain. Trimming removed 1 base from V and 4 bases from J, with 3 bases in between. CDR1 is SGHDT and CDR2 is YYEEEE in the germline V gene. The CDR3 has 12 residues. CDR3 nucleotides: TGTGCCAGCAGCTTGAAAAATCAGCCCCAGCATTTT. Translation: CASSLKNQPQHF. The full variable domain, rest sourced from reference TRBV5-6 and TRBJ1-5, is DAGVTQSPTHLIKTRGQQVTLRCSPKSGHDTVSWYQQALGQGPQFIFQYYEEEERQRGNFPDRFSGHQFPNYSSELNVNALLLGDSALYLCASSLKNQPQHFGDGTRLSIL.

Many counts were recorded for this clonotype. This chain joins TRBV3-1 and TRBJ1-6; perhaps TRBD1 as D (5 bases). V lost 6 bases and J lost 8, with 14 bases in between. This CDR3 has 14 residues. Germline loops: CDR1 LGHDT, CDR2 YNNKEL (reference sequence). CDR3 DNA: TGTGCCAGCAGTCTGCAGTGGGGGGATTCACCCCTCCACTTT. It encodes CASSLQWGDSPLHF.

This clonotype was recorded many times. V is TRBV28 and J is TRBJ1-5; D is undetermined. There are 14 residues in the CDR3. V dropped 2 bases and J dropped 3 bases, with 8 bases sitting between them. Germline CDR1 and CDR2: MDHEN and SYDVKM. CDR3 DNA: TGTGCCAGCAGTTTAATCAGCCTCAATCAGCCCCAGCATTTT. Protein sequence: CASSLISLNQPQHF.

This clonotype was seen a few times. The CDR3 coding sequence is TGTGCCAGCAGCCCTTCAGCGGGGGAGGGATCTGGGGCCAACGTCCTGACTTTC. As protein: CASSPSAGEGSGANVLTF. The V gene is TRBV7-9, the J gene TRBJ2-6, with 8 bases identical to TRBD2. With 5 bases clipped from V and 1 base from J, the junction kept 10 bases outside the gene matches. The CDR3 consists of 18 residues. The germline V gene has CDR1 SEHNR and CDR2 FQNEAQ (reference sequence).

This clonotype appeared many times. The chain employs TRBV6-5 and TRBJ1-1; a possible D gene is TRBD1 (6 bases). V lost 6 bases, J lost 5 bases, and 19 bases lay in between. This CDR3 has 15 amino acids. The germline CDR1 and CDR2 sequences are MNHEY and SVGAGI. CDR3 nucleotide sequence: TGTGCCAGCAGGCCCTTCGGGGGCGGTATGACTGAAGCTTTCTTT. This gives the protein CASRPFGGGMTEAFF.

This clonotype has a count of ten or more. The V and J genes are TRBV12-3 or TRBV12-4 and TRBJ1-5; 10 positions match TRBD1. With V trimmed by 6 bases and J by 6 bases, 14 bases remained unmatched. The CDR3 sequence is 17 residues long. This chain's CDR3 is CASSKKPGTGDVQPQHF. The CDR3 DNA is TGTGCCAGCAGCAAAAAACCCGGGACAGGGGATGTTCAGCCCCAGCATTTT.

The genes are TRBV14 and TRBJ1-5; D is unclear. V was cut by 2 bases and J by 6 bases, with 8 bases left in between. The germline CDR1 and CDR2 sequences are SGHDN and FVKESK. CDR3 length equals 13 residues. The CDR3 here is CASSQTSSQPQHF. The CDR3 DNA sequence: TGTGCCAGCAGCCAAACTTCTAGTCAGCCCCAGCATTTT.

This clonotype came up a few times. The chain joins TRBV6-6 to TRBJ2-7; possible D gene TRBD1, 6 bases. Deletions cut 5 bases from V and 3 bases from J, with 14 bases between. The CDR3 is 14 residues long. CDR1 is MNHNY, CDR2 SVGAGI, per germline (reference sequence). Here the CDR3 DNA reads TGTGCCAGCAGTCCCGACGTGACAGGCTACGAGCAGTACTTC. As protein: CASSPDVTGYEQYF.

This clonotype was seen a few times. This chain connects TRBV6-2 or TRBV6-3 to TRBJ2-1; the D is unclear. The V end was cut by 0 bases, the J end by 0 bases, with 9 bases between. The CDR3 covers 16 residues. Germline lookup yields CDR1 MNHEY and CDR2 SVGEGT. Here the CDR3 DNA reads TGTGCCAGCAGTTACTCCCCAGGAAGCTCCTACAATGAGCAGTTCTTC. Its protein product is CASSYSPGSSYNEQFF.

The chain uses TRBV28 and TRBJ1-4, with D tentatively TRBD1 (5 bases). The CDR3 is 14 residues long. V was cut by 6 bases and J by 4 bases, with 12 bases left in between. Germline CDR1 reads MDHEN; CDR2 reads SYDVKM. The CDR3 region has the DNA TGTGCCAGCAGCTTAAGGGGCTATAATGAAAAACTGTTTTTT. Amino acids: CASSLRGYNEKLFF.

This clonotype was counted between two and nine times. The chain has TRBV12-3 or TRBV12-4 and TRBJ2-3, with TRBD2 matching 15 bases. The CDR3 covers 18 residues. V lost 5 bases and J lost 1; bases outside the gene matches: 7. CDR3 sequence (DNA): TGTGCCAGCAGTGCCGGGACTAGCGGGGGGCCAGGCACAGATACGCAGTATTTT. The encoded protein is CASSAGTSGGPGTDTQYF.

The chain carries TRBV27 and TRBJ1-1; TRBD1 is a possible D gene (6 bases). Germline-derived CDR1 and CDR2 are MNHEY and SMNVEV (reference sequence). CDR3 length: 14 amino acids. The V end was cut by 2 bases, the J end by 5 bases, with 12 bases between. As DNA, the CDR3 is TGTGCCAGCAGTTTACTACAGGGAAGTACTGAAGCTTTCTTT. It yields the protein CASSLLQGSTEAFF.

The chain joins TRBV5-4 to TRBJ1-1; 11 nucleotides line up with TRBD1. The V and J ends lost 4 bases and 0 bases, in that order; junction bases with no gene match: 5. The CDR3 contains 16 residues. Germline V CDR1 and CDR2: SGHNT, YYREEE (reference sequence). The CDR3 here is CASSTRTGGLNTEAFF. The CDR3 DNA is TGTGCCAGCAGCACTAGGACAGGGGGCTTGAACACTGAAGCTTTCTTT.

This clonotype was observed many times. The chain uses TRBV20-1 and TRBJ1-1, with D unclear. From germline, CDR1 is DFQATT and CDR2 SNEGSKA (reference sequence). The CDR3 is made up of 13 amino acids. V was trimmed by 7 bases and J by 1 base, leaving 13 bases between them. The DNA of the CDR3 is TGCAGTGGATACGCACCCCCGAACACTGAAGCTTTCTTT. It specifies CSGYAPPNTEAFF.

This clonotype was detected ten times or more. The chain combines TRBV6-2 or TRBV6-3 with TRBJ1-2; D remains ambiguous. V lost 4 bases, J lost 4 bases, and 7 bases lay in between. CDR3 length: 12 residues. In germline, CDR1 is MNHEY, CDR2 SVGEGT. In DNA form, the CDR3 reads TGTGCCAGCAGTTCGTACAGCTATGGCTACACCTTC. It translates to CASSSYSYGYTF.

This clonotype was detected a few times. The rearrangement uses TRBV9 and TRBJ1-2; D may be TRBD1 (6 bases). CDR1 is SGDLS, CDR2 YYNGEE, per germline. This CDR3 comprises 15 residues. Trimming left V 5 bases short and J 5 bases short, with 19 bases between. The DNA of the CDR3 is TGTGCCAGCAGTCTAACAGGGAGGAGAGGGTATGGCTACACCTTC. It codes for CASSLTGRRGYGYTF.

In its sample, this clonotype was seen many times. The V gene is TRBV7-9, the J gene TRBJ1-2; D unresolved. V was cut by 1 base and J by 8 bases, with 8 bases left in between. CDR3 length: 12 amino acids. CDR1 SEHNR and CDR2 FQNEAQ come from the germline V gene (reference sequence). CDR3 sequence: CASSLEMYGYTF. The CDR3 DNA is TGTGCCAGCAGCTTAGAAATGTACGGCTACACCTTC.

The V gene is TRBV9, the J gene TRBJ2-3; D perhaps matches TRBD2 (5 bases). CDR3 size: 14 residues. Germline-derived CDR1 and CDR2 are SGDLS and YYNGEE. The ends were cut back, 4 bases at V and 4 bases at J, with 13 bases in the middle. The CDR3: CASSWLEGPDTQYF. DNA of the CDR3: TGTGCCAGCAGCTGGCTAGAGGGCCCAGATACGCAGTATTTT.

This clonotype appeared many times. This sequence joins TRBV19 and TRBJ2-1; 8 bases fit TRBD1. Germline-derived CDR1 and CDR2 are LNHDA and SQIVND (reference sequence). J was trimmed by 8 bases and V by 4 bases; bases with no gene match: 7. The CDR3 runs to 14 residues. This CDR3 reads CASSRQGRGDEQFF. CDR3 bases: TGTGCCAGTAGTAGACAGGGGCGAGGGGATGAGCAGTTCTTC. Combining the CDR3 with reference TRBV19 and TRBJ2-1 gives the whole variable domain DGGITQSPKYLFRKEGQNVTLSCEQNLNHDAMYWYRQDPGQGLRLIYYSQIVNDFQKGDIAEGYSVSREKKESFPLTVTSAQKNPTAFYLCASSRQGRGDEQFFGPGTRLTVL.

The V and J genes are TRBV6-2 or TRBV6-3 and TRBJ1-5, with no clear D. The V gene lost 3 bases and the J gene lost 4 bases, with 10 bases spanning the gap. Looked up from germline, CDR1 is MNHEY and CDR2 is SVGEGT. The CDR3 covers 14 residues. CDR3 residues: CASSYLRTNQPQHF. The CDR3, as DNA: TGTGCCAGCAGTTATTTACGGACGAATCAGCCCCAGCATTTT.

This clonotype was picked up many times. The J gene is TRBJ1-1, the V gene TRBV6-2 or TRBV6-3, with unresolved D. The V end was cut by 5 bases, the J end by 4 bases, with 8 bases between. The CDR3 has 12 residues. Germline CDR1 is MNHEY and CDR2 is SVGEGT. As DNA, the CDR3 is TGTGCCAGCAGTCGCATCGCCACTGAAGCTTTCTTT. Protein sequence: CASSRIATEAFF.

The V gene is TRBV6-5, the J gene TRBJ2-7; D unresolved. The CDR3 spans 13 residues. Trimming removed 5 bases at V and 0 bases at J, with 8 bases between. Germline values: CDR1 MNHEY, CDR2 SVGAGI. DNA for the CDR3: TGTGCCAGCAGTCAGCGTAGCTCCTACGAGCAGTACTTC. As protein: CASSQRSSYEQYF.

This clonotype has only a few counts. The V call is TRBV12-5, the J call TRBJ2-7; D not resolved. Trimming took 4 bases from V and 6 from J, leaving 13 bases between them. The CDR3 consists of 13 residues. Germline V CDR1 and CDR2: LGHNT, FRNRAP. For the CDR3, the DNA is TGTGCTAGTGGTTCGCAAACGGAGCTCGAGCAGTACTTC. Residues: CASGSQTELEQYF.

The rearrangement links TRBV2 to TRBJ1-2; D gene uncertain. Germline loops: CDR1 SNHLY, CDR2 FYNNEI. The CDR3 runs to 11 residues. V was trimmed by 1 base and J by 4 bases, leaving 1 base between them. CDR3 sequence reads: CASSEGYGYTF. CDR3 sequence (DNA): TGTGCCAGCAGTGAAGGCTATGGCTACACCTTC. The whole variable domain, filled in from reference TRBV2 and TRBJ1-2, reads EPEVTQTPSHQVTQMGQEVILRCVPISNHLYFYWYRQILGQKVEFLVSFYNNEISEKSEIFDDQFSVERPDGSNFTLKIRSTKLEDSAMYFCASSEGYGYTFGSGTRLTVV.